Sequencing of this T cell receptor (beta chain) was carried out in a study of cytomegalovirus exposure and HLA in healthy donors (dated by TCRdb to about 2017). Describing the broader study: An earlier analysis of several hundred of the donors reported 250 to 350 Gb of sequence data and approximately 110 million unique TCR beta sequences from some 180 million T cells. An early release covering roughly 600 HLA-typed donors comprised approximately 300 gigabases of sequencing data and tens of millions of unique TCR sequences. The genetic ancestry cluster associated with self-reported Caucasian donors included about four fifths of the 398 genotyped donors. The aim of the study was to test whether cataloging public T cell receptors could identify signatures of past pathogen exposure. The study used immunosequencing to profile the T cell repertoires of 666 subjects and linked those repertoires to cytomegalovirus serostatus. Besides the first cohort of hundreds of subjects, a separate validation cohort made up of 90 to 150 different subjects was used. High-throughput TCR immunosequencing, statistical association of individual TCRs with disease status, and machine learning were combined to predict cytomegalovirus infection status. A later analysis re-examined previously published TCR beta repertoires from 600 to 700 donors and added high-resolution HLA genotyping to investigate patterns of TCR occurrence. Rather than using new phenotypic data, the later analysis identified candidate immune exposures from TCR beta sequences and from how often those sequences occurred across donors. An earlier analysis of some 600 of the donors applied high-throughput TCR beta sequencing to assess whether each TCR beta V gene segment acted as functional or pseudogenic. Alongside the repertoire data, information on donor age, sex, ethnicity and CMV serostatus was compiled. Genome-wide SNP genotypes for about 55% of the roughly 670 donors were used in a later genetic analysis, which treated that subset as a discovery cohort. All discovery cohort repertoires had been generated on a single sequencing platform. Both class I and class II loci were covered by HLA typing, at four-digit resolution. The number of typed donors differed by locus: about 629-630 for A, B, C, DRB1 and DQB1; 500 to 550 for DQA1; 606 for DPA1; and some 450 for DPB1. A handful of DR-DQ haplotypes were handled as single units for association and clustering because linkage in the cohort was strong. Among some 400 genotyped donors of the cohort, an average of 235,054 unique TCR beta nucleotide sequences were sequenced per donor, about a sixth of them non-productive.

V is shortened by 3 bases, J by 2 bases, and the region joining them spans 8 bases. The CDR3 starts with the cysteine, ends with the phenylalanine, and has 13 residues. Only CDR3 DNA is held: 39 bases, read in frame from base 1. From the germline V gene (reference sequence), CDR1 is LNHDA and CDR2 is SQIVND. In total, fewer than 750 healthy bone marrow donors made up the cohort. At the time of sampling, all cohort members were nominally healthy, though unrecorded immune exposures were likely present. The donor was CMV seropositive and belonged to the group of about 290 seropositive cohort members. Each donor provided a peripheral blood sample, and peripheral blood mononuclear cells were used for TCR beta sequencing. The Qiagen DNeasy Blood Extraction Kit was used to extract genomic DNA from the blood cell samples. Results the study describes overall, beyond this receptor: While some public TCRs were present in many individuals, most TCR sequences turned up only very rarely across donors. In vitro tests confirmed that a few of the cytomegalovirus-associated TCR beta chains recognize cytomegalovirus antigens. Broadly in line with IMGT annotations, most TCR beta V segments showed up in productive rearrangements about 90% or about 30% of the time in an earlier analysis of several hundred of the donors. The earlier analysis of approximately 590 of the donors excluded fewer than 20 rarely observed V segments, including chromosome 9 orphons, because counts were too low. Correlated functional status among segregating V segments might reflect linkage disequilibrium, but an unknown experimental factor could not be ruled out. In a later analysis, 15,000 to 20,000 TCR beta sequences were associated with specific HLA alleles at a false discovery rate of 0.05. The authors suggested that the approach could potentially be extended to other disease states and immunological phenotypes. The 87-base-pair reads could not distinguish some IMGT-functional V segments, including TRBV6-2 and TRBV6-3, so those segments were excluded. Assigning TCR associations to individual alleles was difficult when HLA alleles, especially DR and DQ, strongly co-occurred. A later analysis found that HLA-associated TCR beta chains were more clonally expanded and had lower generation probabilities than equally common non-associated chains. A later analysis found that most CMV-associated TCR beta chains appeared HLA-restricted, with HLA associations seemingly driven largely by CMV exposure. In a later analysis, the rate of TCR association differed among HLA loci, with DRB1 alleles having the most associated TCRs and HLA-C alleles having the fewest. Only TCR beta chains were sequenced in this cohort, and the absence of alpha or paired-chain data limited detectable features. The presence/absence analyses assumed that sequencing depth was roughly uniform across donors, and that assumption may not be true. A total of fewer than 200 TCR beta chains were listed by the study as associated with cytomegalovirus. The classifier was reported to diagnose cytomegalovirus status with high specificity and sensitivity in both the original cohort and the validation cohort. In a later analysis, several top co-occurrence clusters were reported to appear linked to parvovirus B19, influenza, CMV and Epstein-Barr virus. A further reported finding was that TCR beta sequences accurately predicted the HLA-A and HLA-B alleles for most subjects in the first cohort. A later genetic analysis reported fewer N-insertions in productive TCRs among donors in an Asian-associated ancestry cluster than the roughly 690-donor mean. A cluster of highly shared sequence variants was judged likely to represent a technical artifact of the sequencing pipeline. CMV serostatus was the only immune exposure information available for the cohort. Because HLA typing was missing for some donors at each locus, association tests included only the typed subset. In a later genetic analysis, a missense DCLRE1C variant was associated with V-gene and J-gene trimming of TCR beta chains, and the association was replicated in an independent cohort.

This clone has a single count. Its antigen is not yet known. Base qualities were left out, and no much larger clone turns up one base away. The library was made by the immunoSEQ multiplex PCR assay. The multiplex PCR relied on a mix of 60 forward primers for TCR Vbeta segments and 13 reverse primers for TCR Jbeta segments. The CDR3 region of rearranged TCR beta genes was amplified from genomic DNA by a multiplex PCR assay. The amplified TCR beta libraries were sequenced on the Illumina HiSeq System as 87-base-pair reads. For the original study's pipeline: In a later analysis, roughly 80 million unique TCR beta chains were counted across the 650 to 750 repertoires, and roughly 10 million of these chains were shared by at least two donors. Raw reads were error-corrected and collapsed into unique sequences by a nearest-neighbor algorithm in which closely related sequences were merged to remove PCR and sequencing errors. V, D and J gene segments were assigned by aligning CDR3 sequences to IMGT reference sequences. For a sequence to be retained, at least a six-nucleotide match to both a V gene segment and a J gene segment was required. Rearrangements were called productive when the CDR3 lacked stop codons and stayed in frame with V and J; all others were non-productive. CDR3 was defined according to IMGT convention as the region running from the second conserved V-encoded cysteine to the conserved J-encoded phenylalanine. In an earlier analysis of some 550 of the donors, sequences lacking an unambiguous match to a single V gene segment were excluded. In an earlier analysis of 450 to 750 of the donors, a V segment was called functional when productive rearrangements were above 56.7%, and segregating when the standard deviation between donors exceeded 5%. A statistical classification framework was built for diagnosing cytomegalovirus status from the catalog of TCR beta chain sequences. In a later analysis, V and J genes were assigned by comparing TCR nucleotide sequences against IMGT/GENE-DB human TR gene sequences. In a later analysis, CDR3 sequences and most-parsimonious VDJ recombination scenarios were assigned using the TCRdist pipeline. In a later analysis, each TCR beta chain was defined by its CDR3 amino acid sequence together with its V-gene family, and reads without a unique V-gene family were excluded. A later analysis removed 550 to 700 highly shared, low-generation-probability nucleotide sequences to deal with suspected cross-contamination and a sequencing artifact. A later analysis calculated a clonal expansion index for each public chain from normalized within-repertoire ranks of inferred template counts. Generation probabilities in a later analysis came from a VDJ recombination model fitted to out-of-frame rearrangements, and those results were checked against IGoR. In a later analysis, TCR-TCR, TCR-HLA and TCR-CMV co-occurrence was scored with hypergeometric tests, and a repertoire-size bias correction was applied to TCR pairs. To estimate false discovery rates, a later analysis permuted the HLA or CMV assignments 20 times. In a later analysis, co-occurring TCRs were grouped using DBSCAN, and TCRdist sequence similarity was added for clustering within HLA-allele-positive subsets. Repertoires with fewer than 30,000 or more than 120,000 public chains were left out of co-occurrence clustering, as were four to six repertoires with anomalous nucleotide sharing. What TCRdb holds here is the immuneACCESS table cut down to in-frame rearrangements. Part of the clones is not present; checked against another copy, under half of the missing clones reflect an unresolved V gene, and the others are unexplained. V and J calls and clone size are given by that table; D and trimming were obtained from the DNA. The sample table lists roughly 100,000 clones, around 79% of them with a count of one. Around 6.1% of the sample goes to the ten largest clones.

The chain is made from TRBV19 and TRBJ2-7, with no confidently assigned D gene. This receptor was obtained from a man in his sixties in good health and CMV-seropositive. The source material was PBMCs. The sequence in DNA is TGTGCCAGTAGTATTTTAGTAACCTACGAGCAGTACTTC. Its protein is CASSILVTYEQYF.